The subject of this entry is one TCR beta chain. Its antigen remains unknown. BIOMED2 TRB-A/B primer pools were used in multiplex TRB PCR. TCRdb re-called the multiplex PCR reads through MiXCR, storing one row per CDR3 protein. The sample has around 23,000 distinct CDR3 sequences, approximately 29% seen once. TRB was amplified from about 240-490 ng of blood genomic DNA. This sample was included in a study of T and B cells in COVID-19 patients. Across the whole study: Of 20 active-infection patients, approximately twelve were critically ill with mechanical ventilation or extracorporeal membrane oxygenation. Comorbidities linked to unfavorable COVID-19 outcome were present in 18 of 20 active-infection patients. Regarding the study as a whole: Clonality of TRB repertoires was high in active COVID-19; recovery brought above-healthy diversity and richness. Patients with COVID-19 reportedly showed strongly skewed T cell receptor beta variable and joining gene usage.

The CDR3 is 14 residues long. V lost 5 bases to trimming and J lost 4 bases; unmatched junction nucleotides: 7. The receptor's source is a human donor who had recovered from COVID-19. The sequenced sample consisted of blood. The chain carries TRBV12-3 or TRBV12-4 and TRBJ1-1; the match to TRBD1 covers 7 bases. For the CDR3, the DNA is TGTGCCAGCAGTCACGGACAGGCCGGCACTGAAGCTTTCTTT. Residues: CASSHGQAGTEAFF.